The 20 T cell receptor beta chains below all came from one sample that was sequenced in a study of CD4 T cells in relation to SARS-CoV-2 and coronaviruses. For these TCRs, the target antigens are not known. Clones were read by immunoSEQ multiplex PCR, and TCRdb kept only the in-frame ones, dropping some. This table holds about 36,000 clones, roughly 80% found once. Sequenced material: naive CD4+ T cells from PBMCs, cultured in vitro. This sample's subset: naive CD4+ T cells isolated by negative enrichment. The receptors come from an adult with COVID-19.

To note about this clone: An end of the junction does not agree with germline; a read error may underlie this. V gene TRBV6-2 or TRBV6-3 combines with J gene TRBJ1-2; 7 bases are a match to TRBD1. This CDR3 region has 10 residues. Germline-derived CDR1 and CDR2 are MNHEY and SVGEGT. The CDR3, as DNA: TGTGCCAGCAGTTCGGGACAGCCGTCGTTC. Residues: CASSSGQPSF.

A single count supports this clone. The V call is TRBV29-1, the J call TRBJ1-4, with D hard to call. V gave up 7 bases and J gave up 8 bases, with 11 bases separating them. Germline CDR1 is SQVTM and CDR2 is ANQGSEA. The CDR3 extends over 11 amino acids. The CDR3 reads CSARTSEKLFF. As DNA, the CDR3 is TGCAGCGCCAGGACCTCAGAAAAACTGTTTTTT.

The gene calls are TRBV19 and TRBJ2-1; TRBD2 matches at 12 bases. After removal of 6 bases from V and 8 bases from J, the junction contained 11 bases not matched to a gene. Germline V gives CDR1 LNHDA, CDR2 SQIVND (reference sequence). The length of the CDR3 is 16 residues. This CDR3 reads CASRPPSGRVHDEQFF. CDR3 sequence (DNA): TGTGCCAGTAGGCCGCCTAGCGGGAGGGTTCACGATGAGCAGTTCTTC.

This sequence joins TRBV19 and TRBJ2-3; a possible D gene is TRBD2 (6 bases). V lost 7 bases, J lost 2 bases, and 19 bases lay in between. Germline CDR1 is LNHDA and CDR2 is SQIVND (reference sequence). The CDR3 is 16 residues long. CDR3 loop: CASTGRRSSATDTQYF. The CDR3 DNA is TGTGCCAGTACCGGACGCCGGTCTAGCGCCACAGATACGCAGTATTTT.

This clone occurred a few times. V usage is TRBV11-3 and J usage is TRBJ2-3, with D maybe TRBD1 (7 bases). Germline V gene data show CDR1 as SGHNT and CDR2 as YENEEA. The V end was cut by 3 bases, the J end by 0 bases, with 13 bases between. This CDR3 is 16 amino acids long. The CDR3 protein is CASSFGQGGSTDTQYF. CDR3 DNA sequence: TGTGCCAGCAGCTTCGGCCAGGGGGGTAGCACAGATACGCAGTATTTT.

The CDR3 DNA reads as TGCGCCAGCAGCTTGGTTGGGGGGTCGGTGGGGTACGATGAGCAGTTCTTC. This encodes CASSLVGGSVGYDEQFF. The V gene is TRBV5-1, the J gene TRBJ2-1; D perhaps matches TRBD2 (6 bases). This CDR3 has 17 amino acids. Looked up from germline, CDR1 is SGHRS and CDR2 is YFSETQ. V was clipped by 0 bases and J by 8 bases, with 21 bases between them.

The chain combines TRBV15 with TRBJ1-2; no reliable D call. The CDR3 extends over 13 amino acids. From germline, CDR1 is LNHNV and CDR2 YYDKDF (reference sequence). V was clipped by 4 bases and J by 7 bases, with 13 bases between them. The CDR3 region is CATSIPTASGYTF. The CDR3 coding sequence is TGTGCCACCAGCATACCGACGGCGTCTGGCTACACCTTC.

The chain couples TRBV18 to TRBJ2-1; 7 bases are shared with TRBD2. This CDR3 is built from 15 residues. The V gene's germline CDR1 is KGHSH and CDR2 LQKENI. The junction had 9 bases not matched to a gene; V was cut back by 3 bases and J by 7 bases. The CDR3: CASSPGASGLNEQFF. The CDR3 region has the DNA TGTGCCAGCTCACCGGGCGCTAGCGGTCTTAATGAGCAGTTCTTC. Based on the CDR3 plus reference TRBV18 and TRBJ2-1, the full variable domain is NAGVMQNPRHLVRRRGQEARLRCSPMKGHSHVYWYRQLPEEGLKFMVYLQKENIIDESGMPKERFSAEFPKEGPSILRIQQVVRGDSAAYFCASSPGASGLNEQFFGPGTRLTVL.

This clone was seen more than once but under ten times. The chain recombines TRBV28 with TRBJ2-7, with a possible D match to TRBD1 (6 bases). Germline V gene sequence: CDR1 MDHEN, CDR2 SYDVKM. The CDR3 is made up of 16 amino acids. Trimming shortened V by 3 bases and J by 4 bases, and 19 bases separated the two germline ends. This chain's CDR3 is CASSFAYGQTTYEQYF. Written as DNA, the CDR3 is TGTGCCAGCAGTTTTGCTTACGGACAGACAACTTACGAGCAGTACTTC.

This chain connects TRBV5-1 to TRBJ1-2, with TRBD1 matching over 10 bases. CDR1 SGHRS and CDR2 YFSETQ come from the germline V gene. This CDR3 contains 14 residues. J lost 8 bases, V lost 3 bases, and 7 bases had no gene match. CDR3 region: CASSSLGTGVGYTF. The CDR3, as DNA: TGCGCCAGCAGCTCCCTGGGGACAGGGGTGGGCTACACCTTC. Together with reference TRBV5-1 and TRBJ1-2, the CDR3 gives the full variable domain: KAGVTQTPRYLIKTRGQQVTLSCSPISGHRSVSWYQQTPGQGLQFLFEYFSETQRNKGNFPGRFSGRQFSNSRSEMNVSTLELGDSALYLCASSSLGTGVGYTFGSGTRLTVV.

CDR3 sequence: CASSFRTSGGLGEQFF. In DNA, the CDR3 is TGTGCCAGCAGCTTCCGTACTAGCGGGGGGCTTGGTGAGCAGTTCTTC. The chain recombines TRBV5-6 with TRBJ2-1, with 12 bases matching TRBD2. The CDR3 runs to 16 residues. Germline V gene data show CDR1 as SGHDT and CDR2 as YYEEEE. V lost 2 bases and J lost 9; bases outside the gene matches: 9.

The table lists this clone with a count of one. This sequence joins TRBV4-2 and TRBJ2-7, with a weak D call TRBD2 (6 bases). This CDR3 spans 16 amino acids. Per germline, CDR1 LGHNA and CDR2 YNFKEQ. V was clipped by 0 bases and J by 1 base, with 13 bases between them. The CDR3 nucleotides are TGTGCCAGCAGCCAAGAGGAACTAGCATCGTCCTACGAGCAGTACTTC. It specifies CASSQEELASSYEQYF.

The CDR3 region has the DNA TGTGCCAGCAGTGACCCCCGGAGGCCTACTTCCTACAATGAGCAGTTCTTC. Its translation: CASSDPRRPTSYNEQFF. J is TRBJ2-1 and V is TRBV28; D may be TRBD2 (5 bases). The CDR3 length is 17 residues. CDR1 is MDHEN and CDR2 is SYDVKM in the germline V gene. The V gene lost 5 bases and the J gene lost 1 base, with 18 bases spanning the gap. Full variable domain (rest looked up from reference TRBV28 and TRBJ2-1): DVKVTQSSRYLVKRTGEKVFLECVQDMDHENMFWYRQDPGLGLRLIYFSYDVKMKEKGDIPEGYSVSREKKERFSLILESASTNQTSMYLCASSDPRRPTSYNEQFFGPGTRLTVL.

Here the CDR3 DNA reads TGTGCCAGCTCACCACCGTGGCTGAATGAGCAGTTCTTC. It codes for CASSPPWLNEQFF. The V and J genes are TRBV18 and TRBJ2-1; D gene uncertain. Trimming took 0 bases from V and 7 from J, leaving 7 bases between them. The germline gives CDR1 KGHSH, CDR2 LQKENI. The CDR3 contains 13 residues.

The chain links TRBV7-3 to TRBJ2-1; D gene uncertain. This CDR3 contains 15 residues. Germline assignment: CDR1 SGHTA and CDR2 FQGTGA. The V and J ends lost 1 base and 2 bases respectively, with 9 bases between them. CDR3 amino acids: CASSLSQEPYNEQFF. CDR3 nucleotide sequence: TGTGCCAGCAGCTTAAGTCAGGAACCCTACAATGAGCAGTTCTTC.

This chain's CDR3 is CASSIGPLNTGELFF. Here the CDR3 DNA reads TGTGCCAGTAGTATTGGCCCCTTGAACACCGGGGAGCTGTTTTTT. The chain uses TRBV19 and TRBJ2-2; D unclear. The CDR3 has 15 residues. The germline CDR1 and CDR2 sequences are LNHDA and SQIVND (reference sequence). Trimming removed 3 bases from V and 1 base from J, with 9 bases in between. Together with reference TRBV19 and TRBJ2-2, the CDR3 gives the full variable domain: DGGITQSPKYLFRKEGQNVTLSCEQNLNHDAMYWYRQDPGQGLRLIYYSQIVNDFQKGDIAEGYSVSREKKESFPLTVTSAQKNPTAFYLCASSIGPLNTGELFFGEGSRLTVL.

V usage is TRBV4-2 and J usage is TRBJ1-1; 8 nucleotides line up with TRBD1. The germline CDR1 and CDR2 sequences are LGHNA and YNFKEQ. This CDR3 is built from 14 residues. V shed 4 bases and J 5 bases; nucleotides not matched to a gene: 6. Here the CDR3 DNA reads TGTGCCAGCAGCCTGCAGGGGGCCGGAACTGAAGCTTTCTTT. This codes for CASSLQGAGTEAFF.

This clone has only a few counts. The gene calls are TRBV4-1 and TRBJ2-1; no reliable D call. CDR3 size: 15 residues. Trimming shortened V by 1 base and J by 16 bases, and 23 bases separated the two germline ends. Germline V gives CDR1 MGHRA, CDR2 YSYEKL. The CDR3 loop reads CASSQGLQLPPILFF. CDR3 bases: TGCGCCAGCAGCCAAGGTCTCCAGTTACCCCCGATCTTATTCTTC.

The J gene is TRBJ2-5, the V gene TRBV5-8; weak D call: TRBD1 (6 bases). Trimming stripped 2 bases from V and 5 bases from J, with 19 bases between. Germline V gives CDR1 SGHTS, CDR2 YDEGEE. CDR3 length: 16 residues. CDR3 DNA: TGTGCCAGCAGCTTCTCACGGACAGCCTCCCCCGAGACCCAGTACTTC. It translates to CASSFSRTASPETQYF. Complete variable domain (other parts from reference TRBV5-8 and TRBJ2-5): EAGVTQSPTHLIKTRGQQATLRCSPISGHTSVYWYQQALGLGLQFLLWYDEGEERNRGNFPPRFSGRQFPNYSSELNVNALELEDSALYLCASSFSRTASPETQYFGPGTRLLVL.

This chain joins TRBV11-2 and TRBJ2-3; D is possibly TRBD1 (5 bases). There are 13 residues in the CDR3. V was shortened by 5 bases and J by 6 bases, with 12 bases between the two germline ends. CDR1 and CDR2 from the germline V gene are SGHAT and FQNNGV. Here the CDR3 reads CASSLQVPDTQYF. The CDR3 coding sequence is TGTGCCAGCAGCCTACAGGTCCCGGATACGCAGTATTTT.